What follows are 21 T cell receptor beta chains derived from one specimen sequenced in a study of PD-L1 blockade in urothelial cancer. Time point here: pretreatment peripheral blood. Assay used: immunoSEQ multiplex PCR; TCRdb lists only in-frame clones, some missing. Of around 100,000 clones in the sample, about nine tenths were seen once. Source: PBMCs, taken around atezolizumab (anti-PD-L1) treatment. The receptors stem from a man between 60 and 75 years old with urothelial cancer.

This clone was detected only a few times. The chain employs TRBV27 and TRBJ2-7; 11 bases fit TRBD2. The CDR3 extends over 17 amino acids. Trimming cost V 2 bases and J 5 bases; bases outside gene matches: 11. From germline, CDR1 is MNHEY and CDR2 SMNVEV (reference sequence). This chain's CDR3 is CASSLSRLTSGMDEQYF. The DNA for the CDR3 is TGTGCCAGCAGTTTAAGTCGACTGACTAGCGGGATGGACGAGCAGTACTTC.

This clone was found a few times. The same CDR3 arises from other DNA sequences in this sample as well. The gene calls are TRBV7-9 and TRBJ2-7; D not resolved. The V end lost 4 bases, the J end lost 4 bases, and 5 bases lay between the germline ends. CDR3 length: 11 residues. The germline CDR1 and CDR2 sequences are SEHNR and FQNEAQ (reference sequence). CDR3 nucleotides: TGTGCCAGCAGCTCCACTTACGAGCAGTACTTC. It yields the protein CASSSTYEQYF.

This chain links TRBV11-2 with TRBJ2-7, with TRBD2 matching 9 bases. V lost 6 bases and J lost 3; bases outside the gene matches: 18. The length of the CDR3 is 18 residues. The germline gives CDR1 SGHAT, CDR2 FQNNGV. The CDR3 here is CASSYDVRLTSGFYEQYF. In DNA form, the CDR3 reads TGTGCCAGCAGTTACGACGTCCGCTTGACTAGCGGATTCTACGAGCAGTACTTC. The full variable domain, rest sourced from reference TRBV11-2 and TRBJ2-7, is EAGVAQSPRYKIIEKRQSVAFWCNPISGHATLYWYQQILGQGPKLLIQFQNNGVVDDSQLPKDRFSAERLKGVDSTLKIQPAKLEDSAVYLCASSYDVRLTSGFYEQYFGPGTRLTVT.

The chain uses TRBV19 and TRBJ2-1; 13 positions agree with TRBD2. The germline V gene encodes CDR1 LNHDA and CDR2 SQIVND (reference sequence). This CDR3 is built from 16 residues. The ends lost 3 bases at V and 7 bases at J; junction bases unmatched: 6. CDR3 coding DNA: TGTGCCAGTAGTATTCTAACTAGCGGGGGGGCGAATGAGCAGTTCTTC. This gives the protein CASSILTSGGANEQFF. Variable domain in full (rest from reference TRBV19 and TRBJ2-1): DGGITQSPKYLFRKEGQNVTLSCEQNLNHDAMYWYRQDPGQGLRLIYYSQIVNDFQKGDIAEGYSVSREKKESFPLTVTSAQKNPTAFYLCASSILTSGGANEQFFGPGTRLTVL.

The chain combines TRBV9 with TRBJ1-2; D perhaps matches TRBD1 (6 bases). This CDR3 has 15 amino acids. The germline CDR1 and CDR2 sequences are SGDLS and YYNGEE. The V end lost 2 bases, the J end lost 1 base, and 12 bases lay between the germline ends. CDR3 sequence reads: CASSVEDSDNYGYTF. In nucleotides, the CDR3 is TGTGCCAGCAGCGTCGAGGACAGCGATAACTATGGCTACACCTTC.

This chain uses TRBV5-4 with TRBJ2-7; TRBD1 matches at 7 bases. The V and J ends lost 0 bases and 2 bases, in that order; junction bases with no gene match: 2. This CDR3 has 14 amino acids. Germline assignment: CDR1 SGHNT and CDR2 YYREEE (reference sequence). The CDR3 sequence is CASSLGGTAYEQYF. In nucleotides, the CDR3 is TGTGCCAGCAGCTTGGGGGGGACAGCCTACGAGCAGTACTTC.

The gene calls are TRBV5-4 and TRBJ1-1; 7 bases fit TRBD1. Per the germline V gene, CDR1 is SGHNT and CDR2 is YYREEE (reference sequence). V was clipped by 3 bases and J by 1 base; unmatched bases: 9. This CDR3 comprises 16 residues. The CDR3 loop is CASSWGRTGENTEAFF. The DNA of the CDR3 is TGTGCCAGCAGCTGGGGAAGGACAGGAGAGAACACTGAAGCTTTCTTT. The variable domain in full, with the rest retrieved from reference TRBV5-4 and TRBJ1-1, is ETGVTQSPTHLIKTRGQQVTLRCSSQSGHNTVSWYQQALGQGPQFIFQYYREEENGRGNFPPRFSGLQFPNYSSELNVNALELDDSALYLCASSWGRTGENTEAFFGQGTRLTVV.

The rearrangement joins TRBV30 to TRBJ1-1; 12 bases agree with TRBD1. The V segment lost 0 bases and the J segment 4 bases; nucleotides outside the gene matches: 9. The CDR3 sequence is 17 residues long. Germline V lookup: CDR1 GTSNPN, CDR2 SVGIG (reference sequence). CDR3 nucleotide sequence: TGTGCCTGGAGTGTACGGGGGACAGGGGGCCCAAGCACTGAAGCTTTCTTT. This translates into CAWSVRGTGGPSTEAFF.

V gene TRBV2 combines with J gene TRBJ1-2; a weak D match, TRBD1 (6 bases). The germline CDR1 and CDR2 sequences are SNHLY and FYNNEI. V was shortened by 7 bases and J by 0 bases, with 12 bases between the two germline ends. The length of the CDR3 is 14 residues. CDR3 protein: CASNAQGSNYGYTF. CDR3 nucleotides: TGTGCCAGCAACGCACAGGGTTCTAACTATGGCTACACCTTC.

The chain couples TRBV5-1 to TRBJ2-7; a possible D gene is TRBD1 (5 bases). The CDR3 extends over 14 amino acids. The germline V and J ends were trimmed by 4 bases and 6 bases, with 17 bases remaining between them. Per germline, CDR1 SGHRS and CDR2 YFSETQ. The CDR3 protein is CASSRTQEHSEQYF. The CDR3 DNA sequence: TGCGCCAGCAGCCGAACACAGGAACATAGCGAGCAGTACTTC.

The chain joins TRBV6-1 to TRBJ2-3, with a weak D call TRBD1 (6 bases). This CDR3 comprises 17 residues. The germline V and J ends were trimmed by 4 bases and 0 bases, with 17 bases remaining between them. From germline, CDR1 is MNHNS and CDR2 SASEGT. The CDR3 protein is CASSGGRGPESTDTQYF. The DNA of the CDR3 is TGTGCCAGCAGTGGGGGCAGGGGACCCGAAAGCACAGATACGCAGTATTTT.

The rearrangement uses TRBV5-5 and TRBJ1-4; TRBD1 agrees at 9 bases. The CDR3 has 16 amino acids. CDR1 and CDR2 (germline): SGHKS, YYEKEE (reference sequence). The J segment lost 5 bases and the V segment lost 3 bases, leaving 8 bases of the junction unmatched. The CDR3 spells CASSSRPGQGNEKLFF. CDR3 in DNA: TGTGCCAGCAGCTCCCGGCCGGGACAGGGAAATGAAAAACTGTTTTTT.

CDR3 loop: CASSGTSTGANVLTF. The CDR3 coding sequence is TGCGCCAGCAGCGGAACTAGTACTGGGGCCAACGTCCTGACTTTC. The rearrangement joins TRBV5-1 to TRBJ2-6, with D possibly TRBD2 on 5 matching bases. Trimming cost V 4 bases and J 2 bases, with 10 bases left between them. Germline CDR1 and CDR2: SGHRS and YFSETQ. The CDR3 spans 15 residues.

This CDR3 reads CASSLWGGTNTEAFF. CDR3 coding DNA: TGTGCCAGCAGCCTGTGGGGAGGCACAAACACTGAAGCTTTCTTT. The chain recombines TRBV7-7 with TRBJ1-1; no clear D. Per the germline V gene, CDR1 is SSHAT and CDR2 is FNYEAQ (reference sequence). V dropped 5 bases and J dropped 2 bases, with 15 bases sitting between them. The CDR3 consists of 15 residues.

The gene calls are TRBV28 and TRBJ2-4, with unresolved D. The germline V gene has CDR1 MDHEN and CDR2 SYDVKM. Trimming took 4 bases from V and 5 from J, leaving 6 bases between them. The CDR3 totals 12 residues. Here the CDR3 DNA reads TGTGCCAGCAGTTATTCCGAAAACATTCAGTACTTC. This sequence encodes CASSYSENIQYF. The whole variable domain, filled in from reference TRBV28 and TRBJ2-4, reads DVKVTQSSRYLVKRTGEKVFLECVQDMDHENMFWYRQDPGLGLRLIYFSYDVKMKEKGDIPEGYSVSREKKERFSLILESASTNQTSMYLCASSYSENIQYFGAGTRLSVL.

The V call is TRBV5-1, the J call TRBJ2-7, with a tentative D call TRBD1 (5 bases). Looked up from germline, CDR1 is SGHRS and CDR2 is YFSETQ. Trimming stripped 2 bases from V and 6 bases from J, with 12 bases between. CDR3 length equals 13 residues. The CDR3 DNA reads TGCGCCAGCAGCTTATCAGGGTCGGTCGAGCAGTACTTC. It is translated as CASSLSGSVEQYF.

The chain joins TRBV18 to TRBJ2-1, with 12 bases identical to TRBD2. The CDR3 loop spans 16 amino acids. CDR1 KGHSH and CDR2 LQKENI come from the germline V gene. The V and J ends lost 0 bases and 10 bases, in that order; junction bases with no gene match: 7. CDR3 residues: CASSPPASGGAGEQFF. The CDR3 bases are TGTGCCAGCTCACCACCGGCTAGCGGGGGGGCTGGGGAGCAGTTCTTC.

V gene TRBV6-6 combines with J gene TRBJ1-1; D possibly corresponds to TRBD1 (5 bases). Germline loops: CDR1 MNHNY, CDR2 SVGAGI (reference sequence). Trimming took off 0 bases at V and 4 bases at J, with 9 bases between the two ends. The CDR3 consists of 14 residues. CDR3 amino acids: CASSYSSGVTEAFF. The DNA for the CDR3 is TGTGCCAGCAGTTACTCCTCGGGGGTCACTGAAGCTTTCTTT.

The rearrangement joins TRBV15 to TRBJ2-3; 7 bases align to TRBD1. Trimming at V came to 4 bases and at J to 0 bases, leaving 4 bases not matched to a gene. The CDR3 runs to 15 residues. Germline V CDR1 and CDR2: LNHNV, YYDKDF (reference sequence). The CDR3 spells CATSNRGSSTDTQYF. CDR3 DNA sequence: TGTGCCACCAGCAACAGGGGCTCTAGCACAGATACGCAGTATTTT. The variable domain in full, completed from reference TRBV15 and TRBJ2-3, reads DAMVIQNPRYQVTQFGKPVTLSCSQTLNHNVMYWYQQKSSQAPKLLFHYYDKDFNNEADTPDNFQSRRPNTSFCFLDIRSPGLGDTAMYLCATSNRGSSTDTQYFGPGTRLTVL.

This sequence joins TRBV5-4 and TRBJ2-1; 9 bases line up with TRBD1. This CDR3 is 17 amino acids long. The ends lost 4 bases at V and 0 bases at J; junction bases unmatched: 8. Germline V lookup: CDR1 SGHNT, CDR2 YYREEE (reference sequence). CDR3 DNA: TGTGCCAGCAGCGGCCCAACAGGGGGCTTCTCCTACAATGAGCAGTTCTTC. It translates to CASSGPTGGFSYNEQFF.

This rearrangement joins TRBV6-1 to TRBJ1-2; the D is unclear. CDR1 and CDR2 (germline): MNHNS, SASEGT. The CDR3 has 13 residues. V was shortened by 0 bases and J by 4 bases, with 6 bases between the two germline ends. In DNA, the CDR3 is TGTGCCAGCAGTGAAGCTTACAGCTATGGCTACACCTTC. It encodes CASSEAYSYGYTF.